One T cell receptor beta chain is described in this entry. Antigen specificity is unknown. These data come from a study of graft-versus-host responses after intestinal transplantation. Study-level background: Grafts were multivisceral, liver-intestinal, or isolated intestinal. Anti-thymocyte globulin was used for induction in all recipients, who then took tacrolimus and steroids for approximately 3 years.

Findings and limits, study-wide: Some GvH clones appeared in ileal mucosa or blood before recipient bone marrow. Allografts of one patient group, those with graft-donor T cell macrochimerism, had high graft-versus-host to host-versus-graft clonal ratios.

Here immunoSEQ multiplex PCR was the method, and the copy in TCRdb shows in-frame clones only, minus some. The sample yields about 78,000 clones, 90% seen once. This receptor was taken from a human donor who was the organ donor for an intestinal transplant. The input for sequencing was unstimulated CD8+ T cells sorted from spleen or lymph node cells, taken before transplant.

CDR3 in amino acids: CASSPLDRLRGYGYTF. CDR3 in DNA: TGTGCCAGCAGTCCGCTGGACAGGCTGAGGGGGTATGGCTACACCTTC. The chain joins TRBV28 to TRBJ1-2; TRBD1 matches at 7 bases. This CDR3 spans 16 amino acids. Trimming removed 5 bases from V and 5 bases from J; junction bases left unmatched: 14. Looked up from germline, CDR1 is MDHEN and CDR2 is SYDVKM.